This TCR beta chain was sequenced for a study of T cell repertoires in cytomegalovirus infection. Overall study: Selected CMV epitopes included recently identified HLA-C-restricted ones as well as well-studied HLA-B-restricted ones. Indications came from public TCR beta signatures; they pointed to CMV infection and to a matching HLA type. General study results and limits: What dominated the ex vivo response were HLA-C-restricted CMV-specific TCR beta clonotypes.

The CDR3 is 14 amino acids. Trimming took 5 bases from V and 0 from J, leaving 8 bases between them. The V gene's germline CDR1 is SGHNT and CDR2 YYREEE (reference sequence). This clonotype turned up a few times. The antigen is not known. In TCRdb, the reads were re-called with MiXCR into one record per CDR3 protein. The sample gives 900,000 to 950,000 distinct CDR3 sequences, 25% to 40% of which show up once; roughly 13% is in the top ten. The TCR originated in a human donor in good health (CMV status not recorded). Some clones in this sample may be carry-over from other donors' samples. The chain employs TRBV5-4 and TRBJ2-2; unclear D gene. This material consisted of cultured CD8+ T cells from PBMCs, taken from culture after CMV antigen stimulation. The CDR3 DNA follows: TGTGCCAGCAGACCTCAGCCGAACACCGGGGAGCTGTTTTTT. Protein sequence: CASRPQPNTGELFF. The variable domain in full, completed from reference TRBV5-4 and TRBJ2-2, reads ETGVTQSPTHLIKTRGQQVTLRCSSQSGHNTVSWYQQALGQGPQFIFQYYREEENGRGNFPPRFSGLQFPNYSSELNVNALELDDSALYLCASRPQPNTGELFFGEGSRLTVL.